The 10 T cell receptor beta chains in this list originate from one sample, sequenced in a study of CD8 T cells in ankylosing spondylitis. MiXCR, run by TCRdb on the 5' RACE reads, gives a single entry per CDR3 protein. The sample lists some 300,000 distinct CDR3 sequences, 20% occurring once. The sequenced sample consisted of blood, either unsorted or a sorted T cell fraction (not recorded which). The receptors derive from a female donor with ankylosing spondylitis or in good health (not recorded which).

This clonotype was observed a handful of times. The CDR3 bases are TGTGCCAGCAGTTACTCCAGGGAGGTCGAGCAGTACTTC. Encoded protein: CASSYSREVEQYF. The chain is built from TRBV6-6 and TRBJ2-7, with D perhaps matching TRBD2 (6 bases). V was trimmed by 0 bases and J by 6 bases, leaving 9 bases between them. There are 13 residues in the CDR3. CDR1 and CDR2 from the germline V gene are MNHNY and SVGAGI (reference sequence).

This clonotype has ten or more counts. This rearrangement joins TRBV12-3 or TRBV12-4 to TRBJ2-7, with 7 positions matching TRBD2. The CDR3 contains 12 residues. Germline trimming cut 6 bases from V and 4 bases from J; bases unmatched to any gene: 3. The CDR3 loop is CASSRTSYEQYF. DNA for the CDR3: TGTGCCAGCAGCCGGACTAGTTACGAGCAGTACTTC.

This rearrangement joins TRBV7-9 to TRBJ1-3; 9 positions match TRBD1. CDR3 length equals 15 residues. With 5 bases clipped from V and 0 bases from J, the junction kept 2 bases outside the gene matches. Germline loops: CDR1 SEHNR, CDR2 FQNEAQ (reference sequence). The DNA for the CDR3 is TGTGCCAGCAGCCCGACAGGGGGCTCTGGAAACACCATATATTTT. Translating gives CASSPTGGSGNTIYF.

In this sample, this clonotype turned up a few times. The chain recombines TRBV6-5 with TRBJ2-1; D is uncertain. V lost 2 bases and J 9 bases, leaving 20 bases between the germline ends. The CDR3 has 16 amino acids. Germline CDR1 reads MNHEY; CDR2 reads SVGAGI. CDR3 coding DNA: TGTGCCAGCAGTTACAAAGGATCCCCGGCGCCCACTGAGCAGTTCTTC. It codes for CASSYKGSPAPTEQFF.

This clonotype was seen a handful of times. The chain links TRBV20-1 to TRBJ2-3; a weak D match, TRBD2 (6 bases). V dropped 6 bases and J dropped 5 bases, with 12 bases sitting between them. The length of the CDR3 is 12 residues. CDR1 is DFQATT and CDR2 is SNEGSKA in the germline V gene (reference sequence). For the CDR3, the DNA is TGCAGTGCCACGACTAGTAGAGATACGCAGTATTTT. Amino acid sequence: CSATTSRDTQYF.

The chain recombines TRBV7-2 with TRBJ2-1; 12 bases line up with TRBD2. The CDR3 length is 16 residues. The ends lost 3 bases at V and 6 bases at J; junction bases unmatched: 6. Germline-derived CDR1 and CDR2 are SGHTA and FQGNSA. DNA of the CDR3: TGTGCCAGCAGCTTTGCCCGGACTAGCGGGGTCAATGAGCAGTTCTTC. This codes for CASSFARTSGVNEQFF.

The chain has TRBV5-6 and TRBJ1-1; maybe TRBD1 (5 bases). V was pared by 1 base and J by 2 bases, with 9 bases between. The CDR3 runs 14 residues. CDR1 is SGHDT, CDR2 YYEEEE, per germline. The CDR3 DNA reads as TGTGCCAGCAGCTTGTTTGACAGAAACACTGAAGCTTTCTTT. This codes for CASSLFDRNTEAFF.

This clonotype was counted a few times. This chain links TRBV6-5 with TRBJ2-3; D possibly matches TRBD1 or TRBD2 (5 bases each). The ends were cut back, 4 bases at V and 1 base at J, with 15 bases in the middle. The CDR3 extends over 16 amino acids. Germline lookup yields CDR1 MNHEY and CDR2 SVGAGI. The CDR3 region has the DNA TGTGCCAGCAGTTGGGGCCTCGCGAGGGGCACAGATACGCAGTATTTT. This encodes CASSWGLARGTDTQYF.

Here the CDR3 DNA reads TGTGCCTGGAGAGGTGGGCTCGGACAGGGGTCCTACGAGCAGTACTTC. This encodes CAWRGGLGQGSYEQYF. The rearrangement links TRBV30 to TRBJ2-7, with TRBD1 identical over 9 bases. Trimming removed 3 bases from V and 1 base from J; junction bases left unmatched: 10. From germline, CDR1 is GTSNPN and CDR2 SVGIG (reference sequence). This CDR3 is built from 16 residues.

The chain combines TRBV11-2 with TRBJ2-1; D is undetermined. Germline CDR1 reads SGHAT; CDR2 reads FQNNGV. The CDR3 spans 13 residues. The V and J ends lost 6 bases and 9 bases respectively, with 15 bases between them. Here the CDR3 DNA reads TGTGCCAGCAGTCCTTCCTGGGGTGGTGAGCAGTTCTTC. Translating gives CASSPSWGGEQFF.